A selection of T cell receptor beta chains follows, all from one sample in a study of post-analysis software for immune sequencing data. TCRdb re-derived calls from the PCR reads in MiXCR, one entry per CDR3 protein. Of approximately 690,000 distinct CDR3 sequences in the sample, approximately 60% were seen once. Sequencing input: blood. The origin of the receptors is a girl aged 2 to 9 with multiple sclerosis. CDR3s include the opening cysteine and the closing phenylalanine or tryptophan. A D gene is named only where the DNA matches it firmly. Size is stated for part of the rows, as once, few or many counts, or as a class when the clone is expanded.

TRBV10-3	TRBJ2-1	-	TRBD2	CAISDLAGGLEQFF	TGTGCCATCAGTGACCTAGCGGGGGGCCTGGAGCAGTTCTTC
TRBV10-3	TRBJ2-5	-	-	CAISSGVQETQYF	TGTGCCATCAGCTCCGGGGTCCAAGAGACCCAGTACTTC
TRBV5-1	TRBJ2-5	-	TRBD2	CATRTSGETQYF	TGCGCCACCAGGACTAGCGGCGAGACCCAGTACTTC
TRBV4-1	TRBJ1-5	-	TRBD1	CASSPGTGRVNQPQHF	TGCGCCAGCAGCCCCGGGACAGGGAGGGTTAATCAGCCCCAGCATTTT
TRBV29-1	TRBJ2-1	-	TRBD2	CSGTSGAENEQFF	TGCAGCGGCACTAGCGGGGCTGAGAATGAGCAGTTCTTC
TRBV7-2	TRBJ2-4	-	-	CASSFDRSNIQYF	TGTGCCAGCAGTTTTGACAGGTCGAACATTCAGTACTTC
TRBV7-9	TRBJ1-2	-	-	CASSFDLAGYTF	TGTGCCAGCAGCTTTGATTTGGCTGGCTACACCTTC
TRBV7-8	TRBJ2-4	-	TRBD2	CASSLGTSGGSRIQYF	TGTGCCAGCAGCCTAGGGACTAGCGGGGGGTCCCGAATTCAGTACTTC
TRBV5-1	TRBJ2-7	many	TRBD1	CASSLGTGAYEQYF	TGCGCCAGCAGCCTCGGGACAGGGGCCTACGAGCAGTACTTC
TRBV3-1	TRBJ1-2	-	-	CASSQGTVVYGYTF	TGTGCCAGCAGCCAAGGGACAGTAGTTTATGGCTACACCTTC
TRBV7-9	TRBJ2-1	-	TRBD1	CASSLSGQDNEQFF	TGTGCCAGCAGCTTATCTGGACAGGATAATGAGCAGTTCTTC
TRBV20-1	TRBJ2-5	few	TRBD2	CSASGASGETQYF	TGCAGTGCTAGTGGGGCTAGCGGAGAGACCCAGTACTTC
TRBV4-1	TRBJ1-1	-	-	CASNSAGQSTEAFF	TGCGCCAGCAACTCTGCGGGACAATCTACTGAAGCTTTCTTT
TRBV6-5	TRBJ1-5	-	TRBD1	CTSSHGQGGSSQPQHF	TGTACCAGCAGTCACGGACAGGGAGGCTCAAGTCAGCCCCAGCATTTT
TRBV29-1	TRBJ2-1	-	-	CSVGPLAAAPGDEQFF	TGCAGCGTTGGGCCCCTAGCAGCGGCCCCAGGGGATGAGCAGTTCTTC
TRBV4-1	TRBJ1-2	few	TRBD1	CASSHPGQRKYGYTF	TGCGCCAGCAGCCATCCGGGACAGAGGAAGTATGGCTACACCTTC
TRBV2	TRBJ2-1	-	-	CASSEARGNEQFF	TGTGCCAGCAGTGAAGCGCGAGGTAATGAGCAGTTCTTC
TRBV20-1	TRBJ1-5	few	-	CSAHTGSSNQPQHF	TGCAGTGCTCACACAGGGTCTAGCAATCAGCCCCAGCATTTT
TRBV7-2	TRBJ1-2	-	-	CASSLLGPIAGYTF	TGTGCCAGCAGCTTATTGGGACCTATTGCGGGCTACACCTTC
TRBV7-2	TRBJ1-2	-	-	CASSARETANYGYTF	TGTGCCAGCAGCGCCCGGGAGACGGCAAACTATGGCTACACCTTC
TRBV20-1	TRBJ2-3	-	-	CSASYRRLRGLTTDTQYF	TGCAGTGCTAGTTACCGGCGGTTGAGAGGGCTTACCACAGATACGCAGTATTTT
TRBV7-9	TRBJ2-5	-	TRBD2	CASSIGTSGEETQYF	TGTGCCAGCAGCATCGGGACTAGCGGGGAAGAGACCCAGTACTTC
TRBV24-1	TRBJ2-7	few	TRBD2	CATSDPRRTSGYYEQYF	TGTGCCACCAGTGATCCACGAAGGACTAGCGGGTACTACGAGCAGTACTTC
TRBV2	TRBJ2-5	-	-	CASMWGRWETQYF	TGTGCCAGCATGTGGGGGCGCTGGGAGACCCAGTACTTC
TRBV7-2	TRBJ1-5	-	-	CASSMGTINQPQHF	TGTGCCAGCAGCATGGGAACAATAAATCAGCCCCAGCATTTT
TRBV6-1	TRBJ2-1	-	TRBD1	CASSPLHAGTGVYNEQFF	TGTGCCAGCAGTCCTCTCCACGCCGGGACAGGGGTCTACAATGAGCAGTTCTTC
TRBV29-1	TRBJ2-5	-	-	CSVAVGQAQETQYF	TGCAGCGTTGCCGTTGGACAAGCCCAAGAGACCCAGTACTTC
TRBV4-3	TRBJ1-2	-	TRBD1	CASSHTTGQGWGGYTF	TGCGCCAGCAGCCACACCACTGGACAGGGATGGGGAGGCTACACCTTC
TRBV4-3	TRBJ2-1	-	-	CASSQDRQATNNEQFF	TGCGCCAGCAGCCAAGATCGGCAGGCTACCAACAATGAGCAGTTCTTC
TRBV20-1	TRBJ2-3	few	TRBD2	CSAPQTSGVSTDTQYF	TGCAGTGCCCCGCAGACTAGCGGGGTAAGCACAGATACGCAGTATTTT
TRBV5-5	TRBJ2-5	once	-	CASSFFQGAETQYF	TGTGCCAGCAGCTTTTTCCAGGGCGCGGAGACCCAGTACTTC
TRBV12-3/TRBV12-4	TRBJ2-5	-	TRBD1	CASSPGTGTETQYF	TGTGCCAGCAGTCCCGGGACAGGGACAGAGACCCAGTACTTC
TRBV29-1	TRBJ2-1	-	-	CSGRIGNEQFF	TGCAGCGGCCGTATAGGCAATGAGCAGTTCTTC
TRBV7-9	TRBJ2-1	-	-	CASSSATAINEQFF	TGTGCCAGCAGCTCGGCAACAGCTATCAATGAGCAGTTCTTC
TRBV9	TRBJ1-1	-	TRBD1	CASSPRQGKGTEAFF	TGTGCCAGCAGCCCGCGACAGGGGAAGGGAACTGAAGCTTTCTTT
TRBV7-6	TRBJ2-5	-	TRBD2	CASSPNWGGTFQETQYF	TGTGCCAGCAGCCCCAACTGGGGGGGGACCTTCCAAGAGACCCAGTACTTC
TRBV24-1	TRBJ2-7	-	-	CATWGTGFRYEQYF	TGTGCCACATGGGGGACGGGGTTTCGCTACGAGCAGTACTTC
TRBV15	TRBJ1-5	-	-	CATSKGGSNQPQHF	TGTGCCACCAGCAAGGGGGGCAGCAATCAGCCCCAGCATTTT
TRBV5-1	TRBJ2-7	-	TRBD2	CASSRPGLATHEQYF	TGCGCCAGCAGCCGCCCGGGACTAGCGACCCACGAGCAGTACTTC
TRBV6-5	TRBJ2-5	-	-	CASRVVGDSKTQYF	TGTGCCAGCCGCGTCGTGGGGGACTCGAAGACCCAGTACTTC
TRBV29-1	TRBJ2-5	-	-	CSVAPETQYF	TGCAGCGTTGCCCCAGAGACCCAGTACTTC
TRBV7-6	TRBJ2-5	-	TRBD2	CASSPTTSGFQETQYF	TGTGCCAGCAGCCCGACGACTAGCGGGTTTCAAGAGACCCAGTACTTC
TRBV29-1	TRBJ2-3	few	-	CSVEEATGTRPYLPDTQYF	TGCAGCGTTGAAGAGGCGACCGGGACTCGTCCCTACCTACCGGATACGCAGTATTTT
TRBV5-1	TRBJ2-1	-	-	CASLPVLGPSDEQFF	TGCGCCAGCCTCCCGGTGTTAGGGCCCTCCGATGAGCAGTTCTTC
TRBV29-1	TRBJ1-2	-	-	CSGEMNYGYTF	TGCAGCGGTGAGATGAACTATGGCTACACCTTC
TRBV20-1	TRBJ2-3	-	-	CSARETRDTQYF	TGCAGTGCTAGAGAAACTCGGGATACGCAGTATTTT
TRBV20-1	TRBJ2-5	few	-	CSANGLLTDQETQYF	TGCAGTGCTAACGGACTACTCACTGATCAAGAGACCCAGTACTTC
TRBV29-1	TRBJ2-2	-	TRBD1	CSVDGTGSANTGELFF	TGCAGCGTTGACGGGACAGGGAGCGCGAACACCGGGGAGCTGTTTTTT